This T cell receptor beta chain is from a study of T cells in Graves' hyperthyroidism and ophthalmopathy. Amplified TCR beta CDR3 regions came from RNA transcripts. The primer set for the first-round RT-PCR of the TCR CDR3 was HTBI. TCRdb analysed the multiplex PCR reads with MiXCR anew, one entry per CDR3 protein. The sample yields around 350,000 distinct CDR3 sequences, around 16% seen once. CDR1 and CDR2 (germline): DFQATT, SNEGSKA (reference sequence). The trim removed 6 bases at V and 0 bases at J, leaving 13 bases unmatched. CDR3 length: 17 amino acids. This clonotype was counted at least ten times.

The chain couples TRBV20-1 to TRBJ1-5; TRBD1 matches at 8 bases. The sequence was collected from a young woman with Graves' hyperthyroidism that later progressed to Graves' ophthalmopathy. Sequencing input: blood. DNA of the CDR3: TGCAGTGCCGAGGACAGGGACGGACCTTATAGCAATCAGCCCCAGCATTTT. This gives the protein CSAEDRDGPYSNQPQHF.